Below are 13 T cell receptor beta chains sequenced from a single sample in a study of T cells in Graves' hyperthyroidism and ophthalmopathy. Regions amplified from RNA transcripts were the TCR beta CDR3 regions. A set of HTBI primers served as the primers for a first-round RT-PCR of the TCR CDR3. One entry per CDR3 protein results from TCRdb running MiXCR on the multiplex PCR reads. The repertoire consists of 360,000 or so distinct CDR3 sequences, with approximately 19% occurring once and the leading ten covering approximately 4%. Sequenced sample: blood. Receptors were obtained from a woman younger than 30 with Graves' hyperthyroidism.

J is TRBJ1-1 and V is TRBV3-1; a weak D match, TRBD1 (5 bases). V was clipped by 4 bases and J by 1 base, with 16 bases between them. Germline V gives CDR1 LGHDT, CDR2 YNNKEL (reference sequence). The CDR3 has 16 amino acids. The CDR3 here is CASSRLFRGRNTEAFF. DNA of the CDR3: TGTGCCAGCAGCCGGCTTTTTAGGGGTAGGAACACTGAAGCTTTCTTT.

This clonotype was detected a few times. V is TRBV4-1 and J is TRBJ1-5; possible D gene TRBD1, 5 bases. The V gene lost 1 base and the J gene lost 4 bases, with 14 bases spanning the gap. The CDR3 runs to 16 residues. In germline, CDR1 is MGHRA, CDR2 YSYEKL. The CDR3 sequence: CASSQAFDRPNQPQHF. The CDR3 bases are TGCGCCAGCAGCCAAGCCTTCGACAGACCGAATCAGCCCCAGCATTTT.

DNA for the CDR3: TGTGCCAGCAGCCCTTCAGGACTAGCGGGGTACTCCTACGAGCAGTACTTC. It encodes CASSPSGLAGYSYEQYF. V usage is TRBV9 and J usage is TRBJ2-7; 12 bases match TRBD2. Germline lookup yields CDR1 SGDLS and CDR2 YYNGEE. The CDR3 length is 17 residues. V shed 4 bases and J 0 bases; nucleotides not matched to a gene: 8.

This clonotype was detected many times. The chain links TRBV6-1 to TRBJ2-5; 7 nucleotides match TRBD2. Losses at the gene ends were 8 bases for V and 5 bases for J; bases not matched to a gene: 17. Germline CDR1 reads MNHNS; CDR2 reads SASEGT. The CDR3 covers 16 residues. CDR3 amino acids: CASRLGPSGAGETQYF. In DNA form, the CDR3 reads TGTGCCAGCCGCCTGGGGCCTAGCGGCGCGGGGGAGACCCAGTACTTC.

This clonotype occurred many times. The chain uses TRBV12-3 or TRBV12-4 and TRBJ1-6; maybe TRBD1 (6 bases). V lost 5 bases, J lost 8 bases, and 13 bases lay in between. This CDR3 is built from 14 residues. The CDR3 loop reads CASSPQGFHSPLHF. CDR3 bases: TGTGCCAGCAGTCCACAGGGTTTTCATTCACCCCTCCACTTT.

This clonotype was found many times. The V call is TRBV6-1, the J call TRBJ2-7; D is unclear. CDR1 is MNHNS, CDR2 SASEGT, per germline. V dropped 6 bases and J dropped 0 bases, with 12 bases sitting between them. There are 14 residues in the CDR3. The DNA for the CDR3 is TGTGCCAGCAGATGGACGCCAAGCTCCTACGAGCAGTACTTC. It specifies CASRWTPSSYEQYF.

At least ten counts were recorded for this clonotype. J is TRBJ2-2 and V is TRBV9, with a weak D call TRBD1 (7 bases). From germline, CDR1 is SGDLS and CDR2 YYNGEE. Deletions cut 3 bases from V and 4 bases from J, with 16 bases between. CDR3 length: 16 amino acids. Here the CDR3 reads CASSATGEVSTGELFF. The CDR3 DNA follows: TGTGCCAGCAGCGCCACAGGGGAGGTCAGCACCGGGGAGCTGTTTTTT.

This clonotype was seen only a few times. The chain employs TRBV15 and TRBJ2-5; D unclear. Trimming cost V 0 bases and J 4 bases, with 3 bases left between them. The CDR3 is 12 residues long. The germline gives CDR1 LNHNV, CDR2 YYDKDF (reference sequence). CDR3 amino acids: CATSRDAETQYF. The CDR3 DNA reads as TGTGCCACCAGCAGAGATGCAGAGACCCAGTACTTC.

This clonotype was seen many times. The chain is built from TRBV12-5 and TRBJ1-1, with no clear D. Germline CDR1 and CDR2: LGHNT and FRNRAP. V was pared by 6 bases and J by 5 bases, with 10 bases between. The CDR3 is made up of 12 amino acids. CDR3 nucleotide sequence: TGTGCTAGTGGCGCCTCGATAACTGAAGCTTTCTTT. Protein product: CASGASITEAFF. Variable domain in full (rest from reference TRBV12-5 and TRBJ1-1): DARVTQTPRHKVTEMGQEVTMRCQPILGHNTVFWYRQTMMQGLELLAYFRNRAPLDDSGMPKDRFSAEMPDATLATLKIQPSEPRDSAVYFCASGASITEAFFGQGTRLTVV.

This clonotype was seen repeatedly, ten times or more. The chain's CDR3 is CATSRTGGAGNTIYF. CDR3 coding DNA: TGTGCCACCAGCCGAACGGGAGGGGCTGGAAACACCATATATTTT. The chain carries TRBV15 and TRBJ1-3, with D tentatively TRBD1 (5 bases). The CDR3 consists of 15 residues. V dropped 5 bases and J dropped 2 bases, with 13 bases sitting between them. Germline V CDR1 and CDR2: LNHNV, YYDKDF (reference sequence).

This clonotype was seen at least ten times. This chain connects TRBV28 to TRBJ1-2, with no clear D. The germline gives CDR1 MDHEN, CDR2 SYDVKM. The CDR3 runs to 16 residues. Trimming took off 6 bases at V and 7 bases at J, with 24 bases between the two ends. CDR3: CASSSPPRTLSGGYTF. In nucleotides, the CDR3 is TGTGCCAGCAGCTCTCCCCCGAGGACCCTAAGCGGTGGCTACACCTTC.

Ten or more counts support this clonotype. The chain recombines TRBV11-2 with TRBJ2-7; D is uncertain. From germline, CDR1 is SGHAT and CDR2 FQNNGV. CDR3 length: 14 residues. Trimming removed 4 bases from V and 2 bases from J, with 12 bases in between. In DNA, the CDR3 is TGTGCCAGCAGCTACCCTCCAAATACCTACGAGCAGTACTTC. Translated: CASSYPPNTYEQYF.

V gene TRBV20-1 combines with J gene TRBJ2-5, with TRBD2 identical over 12 bases. The CDR3 has 15 residues. Trimming took 6 bases from V and 0 from J; bases not matched to a gene: 5. In germline, CDR1 is DFQATT, CDR2 SNEGSKA (reference sequence). CDR3 amino acids: CSATRTSGDQETQYF. DNA for the CDR3: TGCAGTGCAACCCGGACTAGCGGGGACCAAGAGACCCAGTACTTC.